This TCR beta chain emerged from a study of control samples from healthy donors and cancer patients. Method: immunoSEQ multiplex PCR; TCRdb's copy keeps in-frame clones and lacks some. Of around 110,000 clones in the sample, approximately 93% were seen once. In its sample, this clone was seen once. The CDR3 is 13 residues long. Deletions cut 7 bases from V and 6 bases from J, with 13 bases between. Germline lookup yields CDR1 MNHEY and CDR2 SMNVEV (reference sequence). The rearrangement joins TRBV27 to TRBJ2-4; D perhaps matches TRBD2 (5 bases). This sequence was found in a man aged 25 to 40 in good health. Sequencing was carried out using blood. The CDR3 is CASTRRRGNIQYF. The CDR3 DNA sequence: TGTGCCAGCACGAGGCGCCGGGGAAACATTCAGTACTTC.